The 7 T cell receptor beta chains listed next were all sequenced from one sample in a study of shared clonotypes between healthy human individuals. Terminally differentiated effector memory CD45RA+ cells were excluded by CCR7 positive selection of CD45RO-negative cells. Generated by immunoSEQ multiplex PCR, the TCRdb table keeps only in-frame clones and is missing some. The sample shows around 2,100,000 clones, about 95% of them seen only once. The sample comprised naive CD8+ T cells sorted from blood. These TCRs come from a young man in good health.

Only one count was recorded for this clone. The J gene is TRBJ2-7, the V gene TRBV5-6; no definite D call. The CDR3 extends over 14 amino acids. Germline CDR1 is SGHDT and CDR2 is YYEEEE. The V end lost 4 bases, the J end lost 5 bases, and 16 bases lay between the germline ends. The CDR3, as DNA: TGTGCCAGCAGCCATGGGCAAGCCACCCACGAGCAGTACTTC. Its translation is CASSHGQATHEQYF.

This clone is a singleton in its sample. The chain combines TRBV11-2 with TRBJ2-7; weak D call: TRBD1 (6 bases). Trimming stripped 3 bases from V and 4 bases from J, with 16 bases between. Looked up from germline, CDR1 is SGHAT and CDR2 is FQNNGV. The CDR3 consists of 15 residues. The CDR3 loop is CASSFSPGGSYEQYF. CDR3 in DNA: TGTGCCAGCAGCTTCTCTCCTGGGGGCTCGTACGAGCAGTACTTC.

V is TRBV4-1 and J is TRBJ1-6, with unresolved D. This CDR3 is built from 17 residues. The germline V gene encodes CDR1 MGHRA and CDR2 YSYEKL. The V end lost 0 bases, the J end lost 8 bases, and 17 bases lay between the germline ends. CDR3 sequence: CASSQDPMGSRYSPLHF. In nucleotides, the CDR3 is TGCGCCAGCAGCCAAGACCCAATGGGGTCCCGTTATTCACCCCTCCACTTT.

V and J are TRBV19 and TRBJ2-4; 7 positions agree with TRBD1. V was clipped by 5 bases and J by 0 bases; unmatched bases: 10. CDR1 and CDR2 from the germline V gene are LNHDA and SQIVND (reference sequence). This CDR3 has 17 residues. CDR3 amino acids: CASSPDGTVLAKNIQYF. In DNA form, the CDR3 reads TGTGCCAGTAGTCCTGACGGGACAGTACTAGCCAAAAACATTCAGTACTTC. The full variable domain, completed using reference TRBV19 and TRBJ2-4, is DGGITQSPKYLFRKEGQNVTLSCEQNLNHDAMYWYRQDPGQGLRLIYYSQIVNDFQKGDIAEGYSVSREKKESFPLTVTSAQKNPTAFYLCASSPDGTVLAKNIQYFGAGTRLSVL.

This clone was seen only once. The chain recombines TRBV7-6 with TRBJ1-3; D is unclear. CDR1 SGHVS and CDR2 FNYEAQ come from the germline V gene. V lost 2 bases to trimming and J lost 0 bases, with 5 bases between them. The CDR3 is 14 residues long. The CDR3 is CASSLYLSGNTIYF. CDR3 in DNA: TGTGCCAGCAGCTTATACCTCTCTGGAAACACCATATATTTT.

The chain uses TRBV2 and TRBJ2-7; tentative D call: TRBD1 (5 bases). The V gene lost 10 bases and the J gene lost 0 bases, with 16 bases spanning the gap. CDR3 length equals 14 residues. Germline V CDR1 and CDR2: SNHLY, FYNNEI. The CDR3 reads CATTDSALSYEQYF. Written as DNA, the CDR3 is TGTGCCACAACTGACAGTGCTCTCTCCTACGAGCAGTACTTC.

Here the CDR3 DNA reads TGTGCCAGCAGTTTAGATACCCGTAGCGGGAGACCAGATACGCAGTATTTT. This codes for CASSLDTRSGRPDTQYF. The chain joins TRBV27 to TRBJ2-3, with 9 positions matching TRBD2. The junction had 10 bases not matched to a gene; V was cut back by 2 bases and J by 4 bases. CDR3 length: 17 residues. Germline CDR1 MNHEY, CDR2 SMNVEV (reference sequence).